The next 3 T cell receptor beta chains were all read from a single sample in a study of blood T cells in healthy people across ages. For the second PCR, which ran for about 6 to 11 cycles, a sample-barcoded 5' primer and a J-beta primer mix were used. TCRdb re-called the 5' RACE reads with MiXCR, one entry per CDR3 protein. The table shows 650,000 to 800,000 distinct CDR3 sequences, with approximately 44% occurring only once. Sequencing input: blood. The receptors originated from a man between 60 and 75 years old in good health.

To note about this clonotype: Germline is not matched at one junction end, which may reflect a read error. The V call is TRBV12-3 or TRBV12-4, the J call TRBJ2-5, with D possibly TRBD2 on 5 matching bases. CDR3 size: 16 residues. CDR3 amino acids: CASSPDGVLVGETPYF. The CDR3 bases are TGTGCCAGCAGTCCGGACGGAGTCCTCGTGGGAGAGACCCCGTACTTC.

This clonotype was seen a few times. The chain links TRBV20-1 to TRBJ2-1; D uncertain. Trimming took off 5 bases at V and 0 bases at J, with 17 bases between the two ends. The germline V gene encodes CDR1 DFQATT and CDR2 SNEGSKA (reference sequence). The CDR3 totals 16 residues. Written as DNA, the CDR3 is TGCAGTGCTCGCGAGCCGAGACCAGACTCCTACAATGAGCAGTTCTTC. Translation: CSAREPRPDSYNEQFF.

The CDR3 here is CASDRVMGGELFF. CDR3 nucleotides: TGTGCCAGCGACAGGGTGATGGGCGGGGAGCTGTTTTTT. The rearrangement links TRBV6-5 to TRBJ2-2; 7 bases map to TRBD1. This CDR3 region has 13 residues. The V segment lost 8 bases and the J segment 7 bases; nucleotides outside the gene matches: 7. Per the germline V gene, CDR1 is MNHEY and CDR2 is SVGAGI.